This T cell receptor beta chain was observed in a study of shared clonotypes between healthy human individuals. Germline values: CDR1 SQVTM, CDR2 ANQGSEA. CDR3 length equals 16 residues. Trimming at V came to 0 bases and at J to 6 bases, leaving 7 bases not matched to a gene. Sequencing was performed with immunoSEQ multiplex PCR; in TCRdb, only in-frame clones are kept and a portion is missing. The sample has over a million clones, roughly 96% seen once. This clonotype was sampled from a man aged 25 to 45 in good health. J is TRBJ2-7 and V is TRBV29-1, with TRBD2 identical over 14 bases. Sequenced sample: naive CD4+ T cells sorted from blood. Subset here: CD45RA+ positively selected. The chain's CDR3 is CSVEDQGLAGGGEQYF. The CDR3 bases are TGCAGCGTTGAAGACCAAGGACTAGCGGGAGGAGGCGAGCAGTACTTC.